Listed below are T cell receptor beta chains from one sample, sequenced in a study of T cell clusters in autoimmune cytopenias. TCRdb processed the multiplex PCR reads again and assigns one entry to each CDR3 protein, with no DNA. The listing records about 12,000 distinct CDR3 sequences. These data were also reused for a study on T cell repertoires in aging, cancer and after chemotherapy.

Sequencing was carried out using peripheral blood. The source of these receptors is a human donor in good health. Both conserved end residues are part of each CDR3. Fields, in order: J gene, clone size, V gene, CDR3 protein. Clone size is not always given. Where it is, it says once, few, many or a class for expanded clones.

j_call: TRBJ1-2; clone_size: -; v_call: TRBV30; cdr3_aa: CAWSVGAGGYTF
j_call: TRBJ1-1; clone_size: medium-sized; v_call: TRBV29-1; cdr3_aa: CSVLDARGNTEAFF
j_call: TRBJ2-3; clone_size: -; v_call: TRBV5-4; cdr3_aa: CASSTSLAGRLGTQYF
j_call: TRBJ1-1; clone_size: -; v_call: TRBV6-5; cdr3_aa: CASSYKRWNTEAFF
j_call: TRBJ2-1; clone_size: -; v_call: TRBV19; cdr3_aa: CASHPAGINEQFF
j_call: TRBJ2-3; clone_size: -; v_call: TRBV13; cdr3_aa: CASSPRGDSTYTQYF
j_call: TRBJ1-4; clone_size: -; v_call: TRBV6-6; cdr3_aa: CASRIGDRGDEKLFF
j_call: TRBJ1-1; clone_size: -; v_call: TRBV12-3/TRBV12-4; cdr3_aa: CASGVDRGIMNTEAFF
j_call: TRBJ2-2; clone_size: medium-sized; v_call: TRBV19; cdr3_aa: CASIPGTANTGELFF
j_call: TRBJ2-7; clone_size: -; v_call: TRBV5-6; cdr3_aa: CASSLERGGFMGEQYF
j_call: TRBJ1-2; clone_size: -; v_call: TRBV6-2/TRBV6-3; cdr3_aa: CASTRQGAGYGYTF
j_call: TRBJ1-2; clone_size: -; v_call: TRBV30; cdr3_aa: CAWSSGHNYGYTF
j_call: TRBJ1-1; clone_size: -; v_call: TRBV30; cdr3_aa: CAWSSGQGNTEAFF
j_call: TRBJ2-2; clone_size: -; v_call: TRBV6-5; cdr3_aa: CASRNSRVTGELFF
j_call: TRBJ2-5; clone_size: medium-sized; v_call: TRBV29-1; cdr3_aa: CSVFTQGTVVTEETQYF
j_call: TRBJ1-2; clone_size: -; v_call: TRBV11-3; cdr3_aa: CASSLGDYGYTF
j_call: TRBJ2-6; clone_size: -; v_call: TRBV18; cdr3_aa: CASSLGTFGANVLTF
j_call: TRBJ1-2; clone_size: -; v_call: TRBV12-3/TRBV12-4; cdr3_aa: CASSFDRSSGGYTF
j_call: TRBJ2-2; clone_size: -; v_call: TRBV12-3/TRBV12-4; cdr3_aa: CASRAAGAPSGELFF
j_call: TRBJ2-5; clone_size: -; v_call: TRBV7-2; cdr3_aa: CASSLVVDPQETQYF
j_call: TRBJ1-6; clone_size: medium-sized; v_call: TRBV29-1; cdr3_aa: CSVAGTGNSPLHF
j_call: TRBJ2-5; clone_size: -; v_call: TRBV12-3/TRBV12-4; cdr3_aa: CASSFWGSQETQYF
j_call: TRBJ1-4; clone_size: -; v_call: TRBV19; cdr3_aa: CASSMAGLGEKLFF
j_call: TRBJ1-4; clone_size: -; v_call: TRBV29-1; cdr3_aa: CSVARGTGGANEKLFF
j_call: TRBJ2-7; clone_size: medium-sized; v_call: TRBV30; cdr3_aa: CAWSVGGAEQYF
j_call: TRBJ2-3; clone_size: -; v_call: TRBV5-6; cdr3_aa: CASSLGAGGRSDTQYF
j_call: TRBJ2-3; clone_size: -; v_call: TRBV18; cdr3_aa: CASSPRAGGTDTQYF
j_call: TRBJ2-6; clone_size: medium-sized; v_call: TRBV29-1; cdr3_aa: CSVETGGSGANVLTF
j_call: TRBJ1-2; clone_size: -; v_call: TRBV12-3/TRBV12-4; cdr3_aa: CASTTSYYGYTF
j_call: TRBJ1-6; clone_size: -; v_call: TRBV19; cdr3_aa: CASSTGYNSPLHF
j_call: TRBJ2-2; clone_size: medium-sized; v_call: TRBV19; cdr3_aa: CASSTRFATGELFF
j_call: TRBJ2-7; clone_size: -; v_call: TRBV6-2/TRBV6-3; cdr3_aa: CASSYPDGSSYEQYF
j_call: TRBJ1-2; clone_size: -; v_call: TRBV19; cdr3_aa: CASSPGTKNYGYTF
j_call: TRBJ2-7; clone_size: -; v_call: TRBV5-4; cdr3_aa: CASSGGFLYEQYF
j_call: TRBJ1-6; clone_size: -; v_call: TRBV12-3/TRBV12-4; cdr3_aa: CASSSQGTGSDSPLHF
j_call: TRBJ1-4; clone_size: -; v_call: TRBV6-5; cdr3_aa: CASSSVGGFNEKLFF
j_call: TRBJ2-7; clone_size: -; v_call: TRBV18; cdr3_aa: CASSPPAGGDEQYF
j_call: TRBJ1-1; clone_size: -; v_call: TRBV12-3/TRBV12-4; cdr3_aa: CASSLEGGYTEAFF
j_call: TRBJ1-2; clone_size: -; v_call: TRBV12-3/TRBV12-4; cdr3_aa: CASSRQGGYGYTF
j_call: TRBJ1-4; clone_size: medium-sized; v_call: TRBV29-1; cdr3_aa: CSPFPGGRWEKLFF
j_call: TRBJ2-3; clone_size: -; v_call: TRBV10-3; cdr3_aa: CAIKPGQNTDTQYF
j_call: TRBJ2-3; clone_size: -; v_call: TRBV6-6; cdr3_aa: CASSPKGTDTQYF
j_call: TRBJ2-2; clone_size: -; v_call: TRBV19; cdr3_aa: CASSMGTGTGELFF
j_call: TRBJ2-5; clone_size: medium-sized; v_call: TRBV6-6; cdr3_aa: CASRRDDQETQYF
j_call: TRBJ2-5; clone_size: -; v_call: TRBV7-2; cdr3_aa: CASSSPGPGRETQYF
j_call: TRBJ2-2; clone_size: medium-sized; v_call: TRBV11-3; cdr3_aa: CASSSGGQGAGELFF
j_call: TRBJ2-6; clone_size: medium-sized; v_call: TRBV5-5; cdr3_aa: CASSFRDRSAGANVLTF
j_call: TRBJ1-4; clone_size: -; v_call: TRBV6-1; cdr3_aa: CASSALTGAGEKLFF
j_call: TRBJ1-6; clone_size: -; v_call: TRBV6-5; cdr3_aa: CASSRQQGAGSPLHF
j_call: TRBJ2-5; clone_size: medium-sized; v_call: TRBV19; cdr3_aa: CASAGDRAQETQYF